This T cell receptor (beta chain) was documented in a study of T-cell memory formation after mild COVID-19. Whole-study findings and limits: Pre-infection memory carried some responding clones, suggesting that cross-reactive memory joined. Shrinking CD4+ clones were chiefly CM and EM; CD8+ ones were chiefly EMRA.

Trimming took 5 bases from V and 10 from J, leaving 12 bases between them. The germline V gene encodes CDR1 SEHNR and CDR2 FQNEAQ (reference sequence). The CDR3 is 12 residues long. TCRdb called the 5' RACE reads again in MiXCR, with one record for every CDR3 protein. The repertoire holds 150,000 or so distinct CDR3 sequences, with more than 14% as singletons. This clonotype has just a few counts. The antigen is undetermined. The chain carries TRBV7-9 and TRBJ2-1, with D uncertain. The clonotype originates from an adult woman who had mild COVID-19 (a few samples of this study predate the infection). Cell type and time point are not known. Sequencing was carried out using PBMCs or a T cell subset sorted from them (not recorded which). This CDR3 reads CASSPWEGEQFF. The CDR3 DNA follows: TGTGCCAGCAGCCCCTGGGAAGGGGAGCAGTTCTTC.